Listed below are T cell receptor beta chains from one sample, sequenced in a study of Graves' ophthalmopathy and Graves' hyperthyroidism. TCRdb analysed the multiplex PCR reads with MiXCR anew, one entry per CDR3 protein. In the table there are around 340,000 distinct CDR3 sequences, 15% to 20% of which are singletons. The source material was peripheral blood. The receptors derive from an adult man with Graves' ophthalmopathy. Both conserved end residues are part of each CDR3. Fields, in order: clone size, J gene, D gene, V gene, CDR3 DNA, CDR3 protein. A D gene is named only where the DNA matches it firmly. The size field is filled for only some rows; it gives once, few, many or a size class.

clone_size: NA
j_call: TRBJ2-7
d_call: NA
v_call: TRBV12-3/TRBV12-4
cdr3_nt: TGTGCCAGCAGTTTAGCGGGGGGCTTTCACTCCTACGAGCAGTACTTC
cdr3_aa: CASSLAGGFHSYEQYF

clone_size: many
j_call: TRBJ1-1
d_call: NA
v_call: TRBV6-1
cdr3_nt: TGTGCCAGCAGTGAACAACGGAACACTGAAGCTTTCTTT
cdr3_aa: CASSEQRNTEAFF

clone_size: many
j_call: TRBJ1-1
d_call: TRBD1
v_call: TRBV10-3
cdr3_nt: TGTGCCATCAGTGGCGGCAGGGGGCTTGAAGCTTTCTTT
cdr3_aa: CAISGGRGLEAFF

clone_size: many
j_call: TRBJ1-1
d_call: NA
v_call: TRBV29-1
cdr3_nt: TGCAGCGTTGACGGGAGGGGCGCCGGGAACACTGAAGCTTTCTTT
cdr3_aa: CSVDGRGAGNTEAFF

clone_size: many
j_call: TRBJ2-5
d_call: TRBD1
v_call: TRBV29-1
cdr3_nt: TGCAGCGCCGACGGGACAGGGGGCGGTGAGACCCAGTACTTC
cdr3_aa: CSADGTGGGETQYF

clone_size: many
j_call: TRBJ1-5
d_call: NA
v_call: TRBV2
cdr3_nt: TGTGCCAGCACCAGAACTCTCGGGTGGCCTAGGCCCCAGCATTTT
cdr3_aa: CASTRTLGWPRPQHF

clone_size: many
j_call: TRBJ2-7
d_call: TRBD2
v_call: TRBV6-2/TRBV6-3
cdr3_nt: TGTGCCAGCAGTTCGGACCTCCCACTAGCGGGGGTCTCCTACGAGCAGTACTTC
cdr3_aa: CASSSDLPLAGVSYEQYF

clone_size: many
j_call: TRBJ1-1
d_call: NA
v_call: TRBV19
cdr3_nt: TGTGCCAGTAGTATACCAGTTCGGGGGGCCGAAGCTTTCTTT
cdr3_aa: CASSIPVRGAEAFF

clone_size: NA
j_call: TRBJ2-4
d_call: NA
v_call: TRBV27
cdr3_nt: TGTGCCAGCAGTTTATGGGCAGAGAGCAAAAACATTCAGTACTTC
cdr3_aa: CASSLWAESKNIQYF

clone_size: many
j_call: TRBJ1-1
d_call: TRBD1
v_call: TRBV29-1
cdr3_nt: TGCAGCGGAGTGCAGGGGGGGACTGAAGCTTTCTTT
cdr3_aa: CSGVQGGTEAFF

clone_size: many
j_call: TRBJ1-2
d_call: NA
v_call: TRBV20-1
cdr3_nt: TGCAGTGCAGCCGGGACGCCCAGCTATGGCTACACCTTC
cdr3_aa: CSAAGTPSYGYTF

clone_size: many
j_call: TRBJ2-4
d_call: TRBD2
v_call: TRBV18
cdr3_nt: TGTGCCAGCTCACCACCGATGTCTAGCGGGGGGATAGCCAAAAACATTCAGTACTTC
cdr3_aa: CASSPPMSSGGIAKNIQYF

clone_size: many
j_call: TRBJ2-2
d_call: NA
v_call: TRBV29-1
cdr3_nt: TGCAGCGCCTTCCAAGCGAACACCGGGGAGCTGTTTTTT
cdr3_aa: CSAFQANTGELFF

clone_size: NA
j_call: TRBJ2-5
d_call: TRBD2
v_call: TRBV6-2/TRBV6-3
cdr3_nt: TGTGCCAGCAGCCCTAGCGGGGGAGCGATACAAGAGACCCAGTACTTC
cdr3_aa: CASSPSGGAIQETQYF

clone_size: many
j_call: TRBJ2-5
d_call: TRBD2
v_call: TRBV4-3
cdr3_nt: TGCGCCAGCAGCTATGGACTAGCTGAGACCCAGTACTTC
cdr3_aa: CASSYGLAETQYF

clone_size: many
j_call: TRBJ1-2
d_call: NA
v_call: TRBV10-3
cdr3_nt: TGTGCCATCAGTGGGCAGAACTATGGCTACACCTTC
cdr3_aa: CAISGQNYGYTF

clone_size: many
j_call: TRBJ1-5
d_call: NA
v_call: TRBV28
cdr3_nt: TGTGCCAGCAGTTGGGATAGCAATCAGCCCCAGCATTTT
cdr3_aa: CASSWDSNQPQHF

clone_size: many
j_call: TRBJ2-5
d_call: TRBD2
v_call: TRBV10-3
cdr3_nt: TGTGCCATCAGTGAGTCTGCTAGCGGGAGTCGGGAGACCCAGTACTTC
cdr3_aa: CAISESASGSRETQYF

clone_size: many
j_call: TRBJ2-2
d_call: NA
v_call: TRBV29-1
cdr3_nt: TGCAGCGTTGATTTCGGTCCGAACACCGGGGAGCTGTTTTTT
cdr3_aa: CSVDFGPNTGELFF

clone_size: many
j_call: TRBJ1-3
d_call: TRBD1
v_call: TRBV11-3
cdr3_nt: TGTGCCAGCAGCTTAGGACAGGGGGACTCTGGAAACACCATATATTTT
cdr3_aa: CASSLGQGDSGNTIYF

clone_size: NA
j_call: TRBJ1-1
d_call: TRBD1
v_call: TRBV30
cdr3_nt: TGTGCCTGGAGACATAAGGGGGCAAATGATTACACTGAAGCTTTCTTT
cdr3_aa: CAWRHKGANDYTEAFF

clone_size: many
j_call: TRBJ2-1
d_call: TRBD2
v_call: TRBV2
cdr3_nt: TGTGCCAGCAGTGTCGCAAGACTAGCGGGGGGATGGCCATACAATGAGCAGTTCTTC
cdr3_aa: CASSVARLAGGWPYNEQFF

clone_size: NA
j_call: TRBJ2-7
d_call: TRBD2
v_call: TRBV12-3/TRBV12-4
cdr3_nt: TGTGCCAGCAGATCACTAGCGGTCAGCTCCTACGAGCAGTACTTC
cdr3_aa: CASRSLAVSSYEQYF

clone_size: NA
j_call: TRBJ1-5
d_call: NA
v_call: TRBV28
cdr3_nt: TGTGCCACAAAAAAAGACGCCGTATTCAATCAGCCCCAGCATTTT
cdr3_aa: CATKKDAVFNQPQHF

clone_size: many
j_call: TRBJ2-7
d_call: TRBD1
v_call: TRBV12-3/TRBV12-4
cdr3_nt: TGTGCCAGCAGTCCAATTGGACAGGGGGTACGGAACGAGCAGTACTTC
cdr3_aa: CASSPIGQGVRNEQYF

clone_size: many
j_call: TRBJ1-5
d_call: NA
v_call: TRBV3-1
cdr3_nt: TGTGCCAGCAGCCAAGGGTATCAGCCCCAGCATTTT
cdr3_aa: CASSQGYQPQHF

clone_size: many
j_call: TRBJ2-7
d_call: NA
v_call: TRBV6-5
cdr3_nt: TGTGCCAGCAGAGTCGGGCTTCTATTGCCCTACGAGCAGTACTTC
cdr3_aa: CASRVGLLLPYEQYF

clone_size: many
j_call: TRBJ2-7
d_call: TRBD2
v_call: TRBV11-3
cdr3_nt: TGTGCCAGCAGCTTAGTTACTAGCGGGAGGGCCGTCCCCTACGAGCAGTACTTC
cdr3_aa: CASSLVTSGRAVPYEQYF

clone_size: many
j_call: TRBJ1-2
d_call: TRBD1
v_call: TRBV9
cdr3_nt: TGTGCCAGCAGCGTAGGATCACAGGGGCTTGGGACAGAGGGCTACACCTTC
cdr3_aa: CASSVGSQGLGTEGYTF

clone_size: many
j_call: TRBJ2-7
d_call: TRBD2
v_call: TRBV30
cdr3_nt: TGTGCCTGGAGTTTTAGCGGGGGACCGAAGAGCTCCTACGAGCAGTACTTC
cdr3_aa: CAWSFSGGPKSSYEQYF

clone_size: many
j_call: TRBJ2-5
d_call: NA
v_call: TRBV9
cdr3_nt: TGTGCCAGCAGCGACAGGGACGGGAGTGGGACCCAGTACTTC
cdr3_aa: CASSDRDGSGTQYF

clone_size: many
j_call: TRBJ2-7
d_call: NA
v_call: TRBV12-3/TRBV12-4
cdr3_nt: TGTGCCAGCGGACAGCTCAGCTCCTACGAGCAGTACTTC
cdr3_aa: CASGQLSSYEQYF

clone_size: many
j_call: TRBJ2-6
d_call: NA
v_call: TRBV7-2
cdr3_nt: TGTGCCAGCAGCTTAGCGGGACGGGGAGCCTCTGGGGCCAACGTCCTGACTTTC
cdr3_aa: CASSLAGRGASGANVLTF

clone_size: many
j_call: TRBJ2-7
d_call: TRBD1
v_call: TRBV20-1
cdr3_nt: TGCAGTGCTAGTGAAGGGACAGAGAACTACGAGCAGTACTTC
cdr3_aa: CSASEGTENYEQYF

clone_size: NA
j_call: TRBJ2-2
d_call: NA
v_call: TRBV10-3
cdr3_nt: TGTGCCATCAGTGACCGGGTTGAGACCGGGGAGCTGTTTTTT
cdr3_aa: CAISDRVETGELFF

clone_size: NA
j_call: TRBJ1-1
d_call: TRBD1
v_call: TRBV5-5
cdr3_nt: TGTGCCAGCAGGAATACAGGGGCCCGACTTGAAGCTTTCTTT
cdr3_aa: CASRNTGARLEAFF

clone_size: many
j_call: TRBJ2-7
d_call: NA
v_call: TRBV6-1
cdr3_nt: TGTGCCAGCAGTGACAGGGTTCGCGAGCAGTACTTC
cdr3_aa: CASSDRVREQYF

clone_size: many
j_call: TRBJ2-7
d_call: NA
v_call: TRBV10-3
cdr3_nt: TGTGCCATGGCCCGGGACTCGTACTCCTACGAGCAGTACTTC
cdr3_aa: CAMARDSYSYEQYF

clone_size: NA
j_call: TRBJ1-1
d_call: NA
v_call: TRBV12-3/TRBV12-4
cdr3_nt: TGTGCCAGCAGTGTGGGGTGGAGCCCAGGGCACACTGAAGCTTTCTTT
cdr3_aa: CASSVGWSPGHTEAFF

clone_size: many
j_call: TRBJ2-1
d_call: TRBD1
v_call: TRBV7-3
cdr3_nt: TGTGCCAGCAGCCGACAGGGGGCGACCTACAATGAGCAGTTCTTC
cdr3_aa: CASSRQGATYNEQFF

clone_size: many
j_call: TRBJ2-7
d_call: NA
v_call: TRBV6-5
cdr3_nt: TGTGCCAGCACGCTAACCCGGGAGTACTACGAGCAGTACTTC
cdr3_aa: CASTLTREYYEQYF

clone_size: many
j_call: TRBJ1-5
d_call: NA
v_call: TRBV7-2
cdr3_nt: TGTGCCAGCAGCTTAGAGTTCGGGGCTGGTCAGCCCCAGCATTTT
cdr3_aa: CASSLEFGAGQPQHF

clone_size: many
j_call: TRBJ1-1
d_call: NA
v_call: TRBV12-5
cdr3_nt: TGTGCTAGTGGCGAAACATGGAACACTGAAGCTTTCTTT
cdr3_aa: CASGETWNTEAFF

clone_size: many
j_call: TRBJ1-5
d_call: NA
v_call: TRBV5-1
cdr3_nt: TGCGCCAGCAGCTTGAGTGGTGAGAATCAGCCCCAGCATTTT
cdr3_aa: CASSLSGENQPQHF

clone_size: many
j_call: TRBJ1-2
d_call: NA
v_call: TRBV12-3/TRBV12-4
cdr3_nt: TGTGCCAGCAGTTTAGGTGGGGCCATCTATGGCTACACCTTC
cdr3_aa: CASSLGGAIYGYTF

clone_size: once
j_call: TRBJ1-2
d_call: NA
v_call: TRBV27
cdr3_nt: TGTGCCAGCAGTGTCGATTTCGGGACGGCGAACTATGGCTACACCTTC
cdr3_aa: CASSVDFGTANYGYTF

clone_size: many
j_call: TRBJ1-1
d_call: NA
v_call: TRBV7-3
cdr3_nt: TGTGCCAGCAGCTTAAATCCGGGGGGCGGCACTGAAGCTTTCTTT
cdr3_aa: CASSLNPGGGTEAFF

clone_size: NA
j_call: TRBJ2-1
d_call: NA
v_call: TRBV5-1
cdr3_nt: TGCGCCAGCAGCTTGTACGGGACGGGCTACGAGCAGTTCTTC
cdr3_aa: CASSLYGTGYEQFF

clone_size: NA
j_call: TRBJ2-7
d_call: TRBD1
v_call: TRBV6-1
cdr3_nt: TGTGCCAGCAGTCAGACGGGACAGGTATCTTACGAGCAGTACTTC
cdr3_aa: CASSQTGQVSYEQYF

clone_size: many
j_call: TRBJ2-5
d_call: NA
v_call: TRBV7-2
cdr3_nt: TGTGCCAGCAGCCACCACGGGGACTGGAGTAAAGAGACCCAGTACTTC
cdr3_aa: CASSHHGDWSKETQYF

clone_size: many
j_call: TRBJ1-5
d_call: NA
v_call: TRBV6-5
cdr3_nt: TGTGCCAGCGGGCCAGGCTTAAATCAGCCCCAGCATTTT
cdr3_aa: CASGPGLNQPQHF

clone_size: many
j_call: TRBJ1-1
d_call: NA
v_call: TRBV6-5
cdr3_nt: TGTGCCAGCAGTTACGGGCCGGGGACTGAAGCTTTCTTT
cdr3_aa: CASSYGPGTEAFF

clone_size: many
j_call: TRBJ2-2
d_call: TRBD1
v_call: TRBV13
cdr3_nt: TGTGCCAGCAGCTTAGCATCAGGGGGCACCGGGGAGCTGTTTTTT
cdr3_aa: CASSLASGGTGELFF

clone_size: many
j_call: TRBJ1-2
d_call: TRBD1
v_call: TRBV30
cdr3_nt: TGTGCCTGGAGATCAGACAGGGGGCGGTGCACCTTC
cdr3_aa: CAWRSDRGRCTF

clone_size: many
j_call: TRBJ2-2
d_call: NA
v_call: TRBV12-3/TRBV12-4
cdr3_nt: TGTGCCAGCAGTTTGGGTTCCCGGGTCGAACCCGGGGAGCTGTTTTTT
cdr3_aa: CASSLGSRVEPGELFF